What follows is one T cell receptor beta chain and its context. Unique molecular identifiers were incorporated during preparation of the TCRbeta library. TCRdb re-derived calls from the PCR reads in MiXCR, one entry per CDR3 protein. The top ten clones hold 0.8% to 1.1% of a sample with hundreds of thousands of distinct CDR3 sequences, 15% to 20% of them seen once. The CDR3 extends over 11 amino acids. Germline CDR1 is DFQATT and CDR2 is SNEGSKA (reference sequence). The data derive from a study of T-cell reconstitution after alpha-beta-depleted transplantation in children. The sequencing used PBMCs from the stem cell graft donor, collected from the stem cell graft. The rearrangement links TRBV20-1 to TRBJ1-1; D is ambiguous. This sequence was found in a human donor who donated a stem cell graft to a child with acute myeloid leukemia. Here the CDR3 reads CTKAGNTEAFF. CDR3 sequence (DNA): TGCACCAAAGCTGGGAACACTGAAGCTTTCTTT.